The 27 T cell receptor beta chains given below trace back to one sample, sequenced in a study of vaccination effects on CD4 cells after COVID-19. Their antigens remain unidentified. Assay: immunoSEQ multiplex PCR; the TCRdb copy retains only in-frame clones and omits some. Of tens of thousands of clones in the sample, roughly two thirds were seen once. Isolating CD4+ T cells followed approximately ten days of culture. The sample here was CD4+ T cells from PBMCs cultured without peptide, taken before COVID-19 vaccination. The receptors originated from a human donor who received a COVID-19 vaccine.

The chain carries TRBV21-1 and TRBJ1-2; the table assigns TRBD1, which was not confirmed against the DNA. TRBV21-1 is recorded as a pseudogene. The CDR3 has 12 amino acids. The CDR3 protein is CASSTANYGYTF. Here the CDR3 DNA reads TGTGCCAGCAGCACAGCTAACTATGGCTACACCTTC.

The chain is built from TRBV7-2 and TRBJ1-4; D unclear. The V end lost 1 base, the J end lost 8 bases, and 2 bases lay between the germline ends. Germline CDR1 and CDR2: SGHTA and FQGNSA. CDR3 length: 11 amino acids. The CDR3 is CASSLDEKLFF. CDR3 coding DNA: TGTGCCAGCAGCTTAGACGAAAAACTGTTTTTT.

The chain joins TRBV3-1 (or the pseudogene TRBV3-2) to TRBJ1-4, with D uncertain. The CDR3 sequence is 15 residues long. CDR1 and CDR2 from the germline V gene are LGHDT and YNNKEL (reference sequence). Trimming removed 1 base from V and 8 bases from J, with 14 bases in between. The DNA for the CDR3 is TGTGCCAGCAGCCAAGGAACGGGAGACGGGGAAAAACTGTTTTTT. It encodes CASSQGTGDGEKLFF.

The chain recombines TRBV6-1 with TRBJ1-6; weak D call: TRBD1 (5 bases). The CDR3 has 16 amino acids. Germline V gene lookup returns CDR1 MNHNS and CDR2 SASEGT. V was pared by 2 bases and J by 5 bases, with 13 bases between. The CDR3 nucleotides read TGTGCCAGCAGTGAACAAGGCGGACATAATAATTCACCCCTCCACTTT. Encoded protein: CASSEQGGHNNSPLHF.

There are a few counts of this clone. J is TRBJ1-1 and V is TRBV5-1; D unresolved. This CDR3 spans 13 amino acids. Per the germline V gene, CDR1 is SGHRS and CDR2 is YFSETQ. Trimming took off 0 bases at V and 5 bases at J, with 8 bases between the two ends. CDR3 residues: CASSLGAVTEAFF. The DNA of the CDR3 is TGCGCCAGCAGCTTGGGCGCGGTTACTGAAGCTTTCTTT.

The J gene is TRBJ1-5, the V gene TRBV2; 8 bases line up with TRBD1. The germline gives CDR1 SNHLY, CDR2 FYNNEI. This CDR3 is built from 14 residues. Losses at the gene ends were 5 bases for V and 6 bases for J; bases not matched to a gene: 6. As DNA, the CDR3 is TGTGCCAGCAGTTGGGACAGGCGGGGTCAGCCCCAGCATTTT. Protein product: CASSWDRRGQPQHF.

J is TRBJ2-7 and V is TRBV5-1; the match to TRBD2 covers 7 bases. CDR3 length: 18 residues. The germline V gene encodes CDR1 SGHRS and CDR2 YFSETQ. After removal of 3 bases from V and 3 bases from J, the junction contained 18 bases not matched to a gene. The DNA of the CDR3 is TGCGCCAGCAGCTCACCATCCGGGACTACCCTTTTGGGCTACGAGCAGTACTTC. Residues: CASSSPSGTTLLGYEQYF. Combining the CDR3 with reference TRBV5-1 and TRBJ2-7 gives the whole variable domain KAGVTQTPRYLIKTRGQQVTLSCSPISGHRSVSWYQQTPGQGLQFLFEYFSETQRNKGNFPGRFSGRQFSNSRSEMNVSTLELGDSALYLCASSSPSGTTLLGYEQYFGPGTRLTVT.

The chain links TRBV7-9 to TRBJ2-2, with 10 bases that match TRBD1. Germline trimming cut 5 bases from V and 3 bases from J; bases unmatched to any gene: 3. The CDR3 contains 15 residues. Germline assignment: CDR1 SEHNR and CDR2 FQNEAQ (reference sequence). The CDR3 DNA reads TGTGCCAGCAGCCCGGACAGGGGGGACACCGGGGAGCTGTTTTTT. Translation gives CASSPDRGDTGELFF.

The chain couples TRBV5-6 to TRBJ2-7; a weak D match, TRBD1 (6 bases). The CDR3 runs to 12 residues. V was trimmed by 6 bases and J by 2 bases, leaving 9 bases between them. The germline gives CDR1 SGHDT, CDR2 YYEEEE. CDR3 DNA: TGTGCCAGCAACAGGGCAACCTACGAGCAGTACTTC. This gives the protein CASNRATYEQYF.

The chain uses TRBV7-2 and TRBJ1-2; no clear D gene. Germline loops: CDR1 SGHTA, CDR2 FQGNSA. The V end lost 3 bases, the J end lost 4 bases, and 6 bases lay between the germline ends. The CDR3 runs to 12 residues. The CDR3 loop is CASSLLGYGYTF. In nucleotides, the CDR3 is TGTGCCAGCAGCTTGCTAGGCTATGGCTACACCTTC.

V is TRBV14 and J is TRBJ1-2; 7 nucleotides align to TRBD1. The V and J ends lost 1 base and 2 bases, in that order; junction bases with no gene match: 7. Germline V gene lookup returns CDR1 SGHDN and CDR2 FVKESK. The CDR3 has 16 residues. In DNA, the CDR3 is TGTGCCAGCAGCCAAGTTCTTCAGGGGGGGAACTATGGCTACACCTTC. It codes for CASSQVLQGGNYGYTF.

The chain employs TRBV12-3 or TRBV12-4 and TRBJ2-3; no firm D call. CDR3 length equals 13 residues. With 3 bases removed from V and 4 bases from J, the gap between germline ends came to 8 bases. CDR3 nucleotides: TGTGCCAGCAGTTTTGGTGGGGCAGATACGCAGTATTTT. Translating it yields CASSFGGADTQYF.

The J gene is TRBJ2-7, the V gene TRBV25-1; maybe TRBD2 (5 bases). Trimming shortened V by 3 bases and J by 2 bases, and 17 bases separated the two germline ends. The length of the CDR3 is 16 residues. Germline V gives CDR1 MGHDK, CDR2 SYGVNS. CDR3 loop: CASSDPGLTSPYEQYF. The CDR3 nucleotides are TGTGCCAGCAGTGACCCCGGACTTACTTCTCCCTACGAGCAGTACTTC.

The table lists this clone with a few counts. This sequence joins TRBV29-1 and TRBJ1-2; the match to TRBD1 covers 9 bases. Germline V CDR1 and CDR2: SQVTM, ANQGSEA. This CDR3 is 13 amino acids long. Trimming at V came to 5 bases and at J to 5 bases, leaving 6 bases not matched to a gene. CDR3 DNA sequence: TGCAGCGTTTTACAGGGGGCGCAATATGGCTACACCTTC. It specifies CSVLQGAQYGYTF.

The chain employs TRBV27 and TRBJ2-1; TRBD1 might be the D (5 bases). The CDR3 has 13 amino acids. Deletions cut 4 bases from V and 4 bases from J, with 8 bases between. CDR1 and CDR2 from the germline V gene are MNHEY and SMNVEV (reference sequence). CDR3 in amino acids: CASSYRTYNEQFF. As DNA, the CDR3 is TGTGCCAGCAGTTACAGGACGTACAATGAGCAGTTCTTC.

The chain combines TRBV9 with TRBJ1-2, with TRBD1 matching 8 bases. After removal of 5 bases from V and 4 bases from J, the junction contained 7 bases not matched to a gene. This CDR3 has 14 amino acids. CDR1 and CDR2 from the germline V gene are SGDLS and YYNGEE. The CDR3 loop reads CASSLTGEAYGYTF. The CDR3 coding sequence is TGTGCCAGCAGTTTGACAGGGGAGGCCTATGGCTACACCTTC. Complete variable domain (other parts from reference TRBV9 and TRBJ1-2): DSGVTQTPKHLITATGQRVTLRCSPRSGDLSVYWYQQSLDQGLQFLIQYYNGEERAKGNILERFSAQQFPDLHSELNLSSLELGDSALYFCASSLTGEAYGYTFGSGTRLTVV.

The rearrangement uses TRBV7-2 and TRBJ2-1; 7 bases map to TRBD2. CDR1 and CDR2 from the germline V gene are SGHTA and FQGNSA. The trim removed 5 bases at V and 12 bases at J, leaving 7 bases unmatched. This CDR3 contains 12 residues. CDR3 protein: CASSRERGMQFF. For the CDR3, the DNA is TGTGCCAGCAGCAGGGAGCGGGGTATGCAGTTCTTC.

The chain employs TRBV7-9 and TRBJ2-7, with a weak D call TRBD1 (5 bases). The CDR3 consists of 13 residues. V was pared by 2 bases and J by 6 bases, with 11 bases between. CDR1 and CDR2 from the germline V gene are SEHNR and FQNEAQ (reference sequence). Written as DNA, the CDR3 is TGTGCCAGCAGCTTATCAGGGCAGGCCGAGCAGTACTTC. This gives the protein CASSLSGQAEQYF.

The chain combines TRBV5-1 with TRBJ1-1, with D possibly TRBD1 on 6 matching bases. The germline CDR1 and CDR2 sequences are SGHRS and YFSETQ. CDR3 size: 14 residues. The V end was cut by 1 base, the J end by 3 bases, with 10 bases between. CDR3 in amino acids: CASSLHREYTEAFF. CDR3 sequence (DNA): TGCGCCAGCAGCTTGCACAGGGAATACACTGAAGCTTTCTTT. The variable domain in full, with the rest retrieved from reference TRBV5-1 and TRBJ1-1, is KAGVTQTPRYLIKTRGQQVTLSCSPISGHRSVSWYQQTPGQGLQFLFEYFSETQRNKGNFPGRFSGRQFSNSRSEMNVSTLELGDSALYLCASSLHREYTEAFFGQGTRLTVV.

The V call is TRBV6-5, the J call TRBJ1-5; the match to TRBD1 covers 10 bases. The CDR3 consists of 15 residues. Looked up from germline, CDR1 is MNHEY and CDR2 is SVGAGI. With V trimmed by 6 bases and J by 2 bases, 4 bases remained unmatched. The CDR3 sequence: CASRDRGNGNQPQHF. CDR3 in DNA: TGTGCCAGCAGGGACAGGGGGAATGGCAATCAGCCCCAGCATTTT.

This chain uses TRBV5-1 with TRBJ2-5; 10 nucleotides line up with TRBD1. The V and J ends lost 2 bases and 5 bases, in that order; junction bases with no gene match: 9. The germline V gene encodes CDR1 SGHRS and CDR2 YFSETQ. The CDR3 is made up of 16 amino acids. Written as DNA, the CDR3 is TGCGCCAGCAGCTTCACCGGGACAGGGGCTGGGGAGACCCAGTACTTC. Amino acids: CASSFTGTGAGETQYF.

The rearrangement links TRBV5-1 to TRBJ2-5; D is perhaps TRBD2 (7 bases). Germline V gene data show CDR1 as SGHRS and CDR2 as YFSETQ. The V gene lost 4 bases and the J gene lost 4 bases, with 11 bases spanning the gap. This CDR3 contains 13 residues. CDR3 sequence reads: CASSARGGETQYF. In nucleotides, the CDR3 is TGCGCCAGCAGCGCGAGGGGGGGAGAGACCCAGTACTTC.

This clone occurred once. CDR3 DNA: TGTGCCAGCAGCTTACTTGTCAACTATGGCTACACCTTC. Its protein product is CASSLLVNYGYTF. This chain joins TRBV7-9 and TRBJ1-2; no definite D call. Germline CDR1 SEHNR, CDR2 FQNEAQ (reference sequence). Deletions cut 2 bases from V and 2 bases from J, with 6 bases between. The CDR3 is 13 residues long.

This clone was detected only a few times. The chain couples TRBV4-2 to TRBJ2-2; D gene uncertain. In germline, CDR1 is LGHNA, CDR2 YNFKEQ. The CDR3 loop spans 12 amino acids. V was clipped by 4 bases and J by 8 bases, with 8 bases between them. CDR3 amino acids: CASSLSRGELFF. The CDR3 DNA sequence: TGTGCCAGCAGCCTTTCTAGGGGGGAGCTGTTTTTT.

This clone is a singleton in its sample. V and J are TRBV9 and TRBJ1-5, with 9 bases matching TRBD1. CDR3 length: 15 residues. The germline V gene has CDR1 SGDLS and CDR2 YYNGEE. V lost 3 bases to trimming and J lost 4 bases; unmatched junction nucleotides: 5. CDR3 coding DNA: TGTGCCAGCAGCGCGGGACAGGGACTTAATCAGCCCCAGCATTTT. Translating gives CASSAGQGLNQPQHF.

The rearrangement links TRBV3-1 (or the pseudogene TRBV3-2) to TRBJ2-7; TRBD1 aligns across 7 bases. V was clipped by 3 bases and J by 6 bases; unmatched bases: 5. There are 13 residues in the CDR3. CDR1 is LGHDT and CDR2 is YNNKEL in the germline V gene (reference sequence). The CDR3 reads CASSQTGNSEQYF. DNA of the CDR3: TGTGCCAGCAGCCAGACAGGGAATAGCGAGCAGTACTTC.

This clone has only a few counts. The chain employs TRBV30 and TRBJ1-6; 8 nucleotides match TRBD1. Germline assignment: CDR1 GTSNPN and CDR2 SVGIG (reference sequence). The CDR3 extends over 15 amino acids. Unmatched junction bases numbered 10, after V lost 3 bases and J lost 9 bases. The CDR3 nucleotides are TGTGCCTGGAGAGTCGAGGACAGGGTGAGTTCACCCCTCCACTTT. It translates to CAWRVEDRVSSPLHF.